This T cell receptor (beta chain) was identified during a study of blood T cell repertoires in COVID-19 (dated by TCRdb to the early 2020s). Study-wide context: For ImmuneRACE Cohort 3, a participant was defined as recovered based on two consecutive negative NP/OP PCR tests, clearance by a healthcare professional, or resolution of symptoms. Samples covering the acute and convalescent phases of COVID-19 were provided by collaborators in the United States, Italy and Spain. The material from the prospective study consisted of cDNA or gDNA derived from T cells, B-cell-depleted T cells, or PBMCs. The dataset comprised deeply sampled blood TCRbeta repertoires from subjects exposed to, actively infected with, or recovered from COVID-19. A freely available public database, intended as a resource for researchers studying the immune response to SARS-CoV-2, is where the repertoires were released. The samples were drawn from the first 160 participants of the ongoing ImmuneRACE study and from 950 to 1,500 subjects provided by 6 global collaborators. Nearly every sample came with metadata listing a de-identified subject ID, COVID-19 status, age in years and sex. HLA class I and class II types, where available, came from metadata supplied by the sample provider rather than from assay-based typing. The research as a whole found: The quantity of clinical and demographic metadata differed by source and by participant and was supplied without curation.

Participants in the prospective study were aged about 18 to 95 years, lived in 20 to 25 United States geographic areas, and enrolled through a virtual design. In the prospective study, participants were assigned to cohorts based on the clinical history participants reported in a screening survey and a study questionnaire. In the prospective study, mobile phlebotomists collected whole blood, serum and a nasopharyngeal or oropharyngeal swab from each participant. Additional blood draws and questionnaires over a roughly two-month period could optionally be provided by prospective study participants. Before DNA extraction, blood samples from the prospective study were shipped at room temperature or frozen. As for this clone: What antigen it recognizes has not been identified. It has no much larger one-base neighbor in the sample; base qualities were not kept.

TCRbeta CDR3 regions were amplified from genomic DNA by means of the immunoSEQ Assay, a bias-controlled multiplex PCR. As for the original processing: Nucleated cell counts per sample were estimated from amplification of reference gene primers within the assay. To quantify the absolute abundance of each unique TCRbeta CDR3 rearrangement, sequence reads were collapsed and filtered. For each sample, productive Simpson clonality was calculated as the square root of Simpson's diversity index over productive rearrangements. Here the immuneACCESS table is served through TCRdb, limited to in-frame sequences with V and J called. Missing clones are a known gap in these copies; in checked studies unresolved V genes cover under half, and the rest lacks a known reason. The D gene and trimming were derived from the DNA, and the V and J assignments and clone size from that table. Here the sample has hundreds of thousands of clones; roughly 90% occur a single time. The ten largest clones capture 3.1% of the sample.

The origin of this receptor is a woman in her forties or fifties in a cohort exposed to, infected with or recovered from COVID-19 (not recorded which). Material: PBMCs or T cells enriched from blood (not recorded which).

The base sequence is TGTGCCAGCAGCAGCGGGACTAGCGGGGGGGCAACAGATACGCAGTATTTT. It translates to CASSSGTSGGATDTQYF. The sequence joins TRBV27 to TRBJ2-3, and 16 junction bases match TRBD2. Looking up the germline V gene (reference sequence) yields CDR1 MNHEY and CDR2 SMNVEV. Trimming removed 6 bases from V and 3 bases from J; the gene matches leave 6 bases unexplained. From its cysteine to its phenylalanine, the CDR3 spans 17 amino acids. Kept here is only the CDR3 DNA, which spans 51 bases and is read in frame from base 1.